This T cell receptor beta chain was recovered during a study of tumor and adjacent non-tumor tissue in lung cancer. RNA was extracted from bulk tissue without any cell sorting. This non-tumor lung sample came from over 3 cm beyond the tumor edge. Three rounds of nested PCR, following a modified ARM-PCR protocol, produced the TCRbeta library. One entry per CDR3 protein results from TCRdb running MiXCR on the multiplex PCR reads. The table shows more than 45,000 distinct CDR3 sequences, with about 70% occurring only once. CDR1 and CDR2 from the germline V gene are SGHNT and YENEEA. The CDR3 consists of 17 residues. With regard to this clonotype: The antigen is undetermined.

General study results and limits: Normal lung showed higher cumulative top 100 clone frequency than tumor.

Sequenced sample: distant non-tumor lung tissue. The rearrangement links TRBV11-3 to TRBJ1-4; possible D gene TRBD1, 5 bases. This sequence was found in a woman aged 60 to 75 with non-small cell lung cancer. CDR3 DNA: TGTGCTAACAGCTTCGACAGCCGAGATGCAACTAATGAAAAACTGTTTTTT. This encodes CANSFDSRDATNEKLFF.